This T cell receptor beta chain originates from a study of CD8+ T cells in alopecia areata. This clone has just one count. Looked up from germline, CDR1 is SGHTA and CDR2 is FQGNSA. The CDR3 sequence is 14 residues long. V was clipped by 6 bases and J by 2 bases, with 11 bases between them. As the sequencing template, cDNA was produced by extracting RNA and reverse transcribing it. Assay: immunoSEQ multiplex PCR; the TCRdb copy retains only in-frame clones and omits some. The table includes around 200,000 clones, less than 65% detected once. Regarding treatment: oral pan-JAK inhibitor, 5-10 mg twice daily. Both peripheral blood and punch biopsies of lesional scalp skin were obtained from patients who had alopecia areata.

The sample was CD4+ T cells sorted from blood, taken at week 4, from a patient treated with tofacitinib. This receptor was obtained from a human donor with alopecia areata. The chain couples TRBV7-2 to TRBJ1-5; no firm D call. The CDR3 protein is CASSEWVRNQPQHF. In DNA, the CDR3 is TGTGCCAGCAGTGAGTGGGTGCGCAATCAGCCCCAGCATTTT.